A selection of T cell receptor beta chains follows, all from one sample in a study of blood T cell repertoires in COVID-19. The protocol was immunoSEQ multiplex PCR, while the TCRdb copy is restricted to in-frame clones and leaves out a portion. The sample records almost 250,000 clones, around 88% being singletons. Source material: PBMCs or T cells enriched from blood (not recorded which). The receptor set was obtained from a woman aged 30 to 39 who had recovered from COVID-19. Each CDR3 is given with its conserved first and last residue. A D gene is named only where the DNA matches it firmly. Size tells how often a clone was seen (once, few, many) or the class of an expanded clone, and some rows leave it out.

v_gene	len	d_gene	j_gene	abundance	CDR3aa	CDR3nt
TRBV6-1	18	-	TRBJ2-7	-	CASSEGRRQLAITYEQYF	TGTGCCAGCAGTGAAGGACGGCGGCAGCTCGCCATAACCTACGAGCAGTACTTC
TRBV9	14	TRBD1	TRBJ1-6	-	CASSLRRDSSPLHF	TGTGCCAGCAGCTTACGCCGGGACAGTTCACCCCTCCACTTT
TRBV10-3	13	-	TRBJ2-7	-	CAISETDFYEQYF	TGTGCCATCAGTGAAACGGACTTCTACGAGCAGTACTTC
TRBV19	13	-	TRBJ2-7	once	CASSILGDSKQYF	TGTGCCAGTAGTATTTTGGGGGACTCTAAGCAGTACTTC
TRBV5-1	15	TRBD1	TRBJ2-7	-	CASSGGGTGSYEQYF	TGCGCCAGCAGCGGCGGAGGGACAGGATCCTACGAGCAGTACTTC
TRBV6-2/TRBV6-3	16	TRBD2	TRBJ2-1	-	CASSRLAGGTYNEQFF	TGTGCCAGCAGTCGATTAGCGGGAGGGACCTACAATGAGCAGTTCTTC
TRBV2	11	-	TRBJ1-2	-	CASRPRDIYTF	TGTGCCAGCCGCCCTCGGGACATCTACACCTTC
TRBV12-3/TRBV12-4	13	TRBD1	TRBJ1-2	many	CASSRDRVDGYTF	TGTGCCAGCAGTAGGGACAGGGTAGATGGCTACACCTTC
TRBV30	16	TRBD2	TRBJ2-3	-	CAWVVGPSGRGDTQYF	TGTGCCTGGGTGGTGGGTCCTAGCGGGAGGGGAGATACGCAGTATTTT
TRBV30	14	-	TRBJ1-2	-	CAWTNPPGYYGYTF	TGTGCCTGGACCAACCCCCCAGGATACTATGGCTACACCTTC
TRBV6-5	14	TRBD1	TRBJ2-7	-	CASSPTGGRYEQYF	TGTGCCAGCAGTCCGACAGGGGGCCGCTACGAGCAGTACTTC
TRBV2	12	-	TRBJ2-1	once	CATSASLNEQFF	TGTGCCACCTCCGCTAGCTTGAATGAGCAGTTCTTC